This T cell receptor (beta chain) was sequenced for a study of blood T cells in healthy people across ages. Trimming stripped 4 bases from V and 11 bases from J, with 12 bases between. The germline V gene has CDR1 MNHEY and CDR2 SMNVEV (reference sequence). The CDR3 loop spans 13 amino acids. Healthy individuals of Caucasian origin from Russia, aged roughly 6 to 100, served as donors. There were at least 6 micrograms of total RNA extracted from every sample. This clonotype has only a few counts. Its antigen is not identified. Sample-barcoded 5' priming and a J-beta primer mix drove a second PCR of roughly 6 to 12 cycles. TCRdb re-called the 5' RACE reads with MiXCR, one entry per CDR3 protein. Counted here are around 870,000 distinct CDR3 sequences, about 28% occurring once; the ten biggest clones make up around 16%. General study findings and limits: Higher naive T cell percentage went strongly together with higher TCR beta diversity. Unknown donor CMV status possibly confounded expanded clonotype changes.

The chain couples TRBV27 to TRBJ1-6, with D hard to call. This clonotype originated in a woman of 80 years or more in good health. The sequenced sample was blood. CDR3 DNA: TGTGCCAGCAGTTGGACCCCGAGGGCACCCCTCCACTTT. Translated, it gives CASSWTPRAPLHF.